Each of the 9 T cell receptor beta chains below was sequenced from the same sample in a study of T cell repertoires in cytomegalovirus infection. These receptors lack a known antigen. TCRdb ran MiXCR on the reads and lists one entry per CDR3 protein. The sample gives around 900,000 distinct CDR3 sequences, roughly 31% of which show up once; under 15% is in the top ten. The sequencing here drew on cultured CD8+ T cells from PBMCs, taken from culture after CMV antigen stimulation. These receptor sequences come from a human donor in good health (CMV status not recorded). Some clones in this sample may be carry-over from other donors' samples.

This clonotype has more than one count but fewer than ten. Here the CDR3 reads CATSRVDDRGVRETQYF. The CDR3 DNA sequence: TGTGCCACCAGCAGAGTGGACGACAGGGGGGTCAGAGAGACCCAGTACTTC. The rearrangement links TRBV15 to TRBJ2-5; 9 nucleotides agree with TRBD1. V lost 1 base, J lost 4 bases, and 10 bases stayed unmatched. The germline CDR1 and CDR2 sequences are LNHNV and YYDKDF (reference sequence). This CDR3 spans 17 amino acids.

This clonotype was recorded a few times. The chain joins TRBV7-2 to TRBJ1-2; D call uncertain. The V and J ends lost 1 base and 10 bases respectively, with 13 bases between them. Germline V CDR1 and CDR2: SGHTA, FQGNSA. The CDR3 runs 13 residues. The CDR3 is CASSLGGPEFYTF. The CDR3 DNA is TGTGCCAGCAGCTTAGGAGGTCCGGAATTCTACACCTTC.

This clonotype was detected ten times or more. The chain has TRBV7-6 and TRBJ2-3, with D possibly being TRBD2 (7 bases). Germline lookup yields CDR1 SGHVS and CDR2 FNYEAQ. CDR3 length: 17 amino acids. V lost 4 bases to trimming and J lost 6 bases, with 23 bases between them. CDR3 sequence reads: CASSSLRGGQVWDTQYF. CDR3 bases: TGTGCCAGCAGCTCACTGCGCGGGGGCCAGGTATGGGATACGCAGTATTTT. Variable domain in full (rest from reference TRBV7-6 and TRBJ2-3): GAGVSQSPRYKVTKRGQDVALRCDPISGHVSLYWYRQALGQGPEFLTYFNYEAQQDKSGLPNDRFSAERPEGSISTLTIQRTEQRDSAMYRCASSSLRGGQVWDTQYFGPGTRLTVL.

A single count supports this clonotype. The V gene is TRBV15, the J gene TRBJ2-2; 7 nucleotides agree with TRBD1. CDR1 and CDR2 from the germline V gene are LNHNV and YYDKDF (reference sequence). V lost 0 bases and J lost 0; bases outside the gene matches: 4. The CDR3 is 17 amino acids. The CDR3 coding sequence is TGTGCCACCAGCAGAGATCTGGGGACAGCGAACACCGGGGAGCTGTTTTTT. Its protein product is CATSRDLGTANTGELFF. Full variable domain (rest looked up from reference TRBV15 and TRBJ2-2): DAMVIQNPRYQVTQFGKPVTLSCSQTLNHNVMYWYQQKSSQAPKLLFHYYDKDFNNEADTPDNFQSRRPNTSFCFLDIRSPGLGDTAMYLCATSRDLGTANTGELFFGEGSRLTVL.

The V call is TRBV6-5, the J call TRBJ1-3, with 7 positions matching TRBD1. After removal of 0 bases from V and 8 bases from J, the junction contained 7 bases not matched to a gene. Germline V gene data show CDR1 as MNHEY and CDR2 as SVGAGI. The CDR3 has 15 amino acids. CDR3 loop: CASSYSGQVGDTIYF. As DNA, the CDR3 is TGTGCCAGCAGTTACTCTGGACAGGTTGGGGACACCATATATTTT.

The chain has TRBV27 and TRBJ2-1, with 9 bases matching TRBD1. The germline gives CDR1 MNHEY, CDR2 SMNVEV (reference sequence). V was pared by 5 bases and J by 7 bases, with 9 bases of the junction left unmatched. CDR3 size: 15 residues. The CDR3 DNA reads as TGTGCCAGCAGTCTCCTCCGGGACAGGGTGAATGAGCAGTTCTTC. Its protein is CASSLLRDRVNEQFF.

The rearrangement joins TRBV28 to TRBJ2-1; 8 bases are shared with TRBD1. Germline loops: CDR1 MDHEN, CDR2 SYDVKM. The CDR3 consists of 15 residues. V trimming: 7 bases; J trimming: 0 bases; junction bases outside the gene matches: 5. The CDR3, as DNA: TGTGCCAGCACCCAGGGGGCAAACTCCTACAATGAGCAGTTCTTC. Its translation is CASTQGANSYNEQFF.

This clonotype was observed a few times. This chain connects TRBV5-1 to TRBJ2-5; 9 nucleotides align to TRBD2. CDR1 is SGHRS and CDR2 is YFSETQ in the germline V gene. J was trimmed by 5 bases and V by 1 base; bases with no gene match: 6. The CDR3 is 15 residues long. DNA of the CDR3: TGCGCCAGCAGCTTGACCGCTGGACTAGCGGAGACCCAGTACTTC. It specifies CASSLTAGLAETQYF.

The chain uses TRBV10-3 and TRBJ1-5; D call uncertain. The CDR3 length is 15 residues. Germline loops: CDR1 ENHRY, CDR2 SYGVKD. Trimming left V 4 bases short and J 4 bases short, with 14 bases between. CDR3 sequence (DNA): TGTGCCATCAGTGGGTCGGGTGTAGGGAATCAGCCCCAGCATTTT. Protein sequence: CAISGSGVGNQPQHF.